This T cell receptor (beta chain) was identified in a study of post-analysis software for immune sequencing data. Study summary: Included among the disease courses, which were recorded for the cohort, were relapsing-remitting, secondary progressive and progressive-relapsing multiple sclerosis. Study-level points and caveats: The five TRBV segments detected at higher frequency in patients than in controls included TRBV5-6, TRBV5-1 and TRBV20-1. Among multiple sclerosis patients, normalized Chao1 diversity was significantly below that of controls. Samples sharing a preparation batch grouped tightly together when assessed by F measure.

As to this clonotype: Its cognate antigen is unknown.

This CDR3 has 16 amino acids. Germline V gene data show CDR1 as SGHRS and CDR2 as YFSETQ. V was pared by 1 base and J by 4 bases, with 7 bases of the junction left unmatched. Included in the TCR beta cDNA libraries were unique molecular identifiers. T cells numbering about 0.95 to 10 million gave rise to 500,000 to 600,000 cDNA molecules. TCRdb called the PCR reads again in MiXCR, with one record for every CDR3 protein. Here the sample spans almost 700,000 distinct CDR3 sequences, roughly three fifths being singletons. The sample taken for sequencing was blood. The chain joins TRBV5-1 to TRBJ1-4; 7 bases agree with TRBD1. This receptor was taken from a girl aged 2-10 years with multiple sclerosis. The chain's CDR3 is CASSLLGTELNEKLFF. CDR3 bases: TGCGCCAGCAGCTTGTTGGGGACAGAACTTAATGAAAAACTGTTTTTT.